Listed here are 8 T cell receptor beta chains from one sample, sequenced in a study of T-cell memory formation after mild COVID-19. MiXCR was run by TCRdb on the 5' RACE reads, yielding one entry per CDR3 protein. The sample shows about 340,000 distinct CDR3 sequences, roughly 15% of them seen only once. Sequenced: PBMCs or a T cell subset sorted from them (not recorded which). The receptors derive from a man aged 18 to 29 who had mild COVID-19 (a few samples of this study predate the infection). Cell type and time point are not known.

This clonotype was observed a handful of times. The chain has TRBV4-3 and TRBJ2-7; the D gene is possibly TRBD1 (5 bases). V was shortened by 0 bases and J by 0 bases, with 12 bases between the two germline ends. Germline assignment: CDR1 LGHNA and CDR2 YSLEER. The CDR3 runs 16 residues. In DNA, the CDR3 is TGCGCCAGCAGCCAAGAAGCCAGGGTCCCCTCCTACGAGCAGTACTTC. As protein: CASSQEARVPSYEQYF.

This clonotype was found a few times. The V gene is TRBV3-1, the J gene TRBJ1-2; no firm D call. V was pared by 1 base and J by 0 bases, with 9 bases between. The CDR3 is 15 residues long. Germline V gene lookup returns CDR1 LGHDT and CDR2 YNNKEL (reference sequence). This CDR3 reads CASSQGGIANYGYTF. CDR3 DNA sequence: TGTGCCAGCAGCCAAGGGGGAATAGCTAACTATGGCTACACCTTC.

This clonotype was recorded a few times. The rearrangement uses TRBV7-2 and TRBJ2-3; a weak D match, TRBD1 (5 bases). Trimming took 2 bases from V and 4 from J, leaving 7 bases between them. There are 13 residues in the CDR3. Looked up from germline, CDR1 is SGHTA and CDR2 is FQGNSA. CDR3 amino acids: CASSLIGADTQYF. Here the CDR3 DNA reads TGTGCCAGCAGCTTAATAGGGGCAGATACGCAGTATTTT.

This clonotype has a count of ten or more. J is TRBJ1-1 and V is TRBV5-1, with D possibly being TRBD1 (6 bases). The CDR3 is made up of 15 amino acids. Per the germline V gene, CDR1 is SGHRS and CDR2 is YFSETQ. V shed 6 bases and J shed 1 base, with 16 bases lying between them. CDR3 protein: CASKGDPNKNTEAFF. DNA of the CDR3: TGCGCCAGCAAGGGGGACCCAAACAAGAACACTGAAGCTTTCTTT. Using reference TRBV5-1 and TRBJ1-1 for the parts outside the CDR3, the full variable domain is KAGVTQTPRYLIKTRGQQVTLSCSPISGHRSVSWYQQTPGQGLQFLFEYFSETQRNKGNFPGRFSGRQFSNSRSEMNVSTLELGDSALYLCASKGDPNKNTEAFFGQGTRLTVV.

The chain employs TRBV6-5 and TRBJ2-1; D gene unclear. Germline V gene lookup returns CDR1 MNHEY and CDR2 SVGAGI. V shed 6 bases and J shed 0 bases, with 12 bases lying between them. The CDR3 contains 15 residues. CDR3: CASSSWPSSYNEQFF. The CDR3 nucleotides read TGTGCCAGCAGCTCGTGGCCTAGCTCCTACAATGAGCAGTTCTTC.

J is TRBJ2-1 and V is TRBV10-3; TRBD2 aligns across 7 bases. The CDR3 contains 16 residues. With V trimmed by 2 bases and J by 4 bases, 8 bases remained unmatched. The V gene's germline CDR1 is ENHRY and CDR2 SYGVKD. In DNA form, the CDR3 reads TGTGCCATCAGTGAGAGTCTAGCGGACTTTTACAATGAGCAGTTCTTC. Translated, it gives CAISESLADFYNEQFF.

CDR3 nucleotides: TGTGCCAGCTCACCATCCGCAGGGGTGAACACTGAAGCTTTCTTT. This codes for CASSPSAGVNTEAFF. The gene calls are TRBV18 and TRBJ1-1, with D perhaps TRBD1 (6 bases). The germline V gene encodes CDR1 KGHSH and CDR2 LQKENI. The CDR3 consists of 15 residues. V lost 2 bases, J lost 0 bases, and 10 bases lay in between.

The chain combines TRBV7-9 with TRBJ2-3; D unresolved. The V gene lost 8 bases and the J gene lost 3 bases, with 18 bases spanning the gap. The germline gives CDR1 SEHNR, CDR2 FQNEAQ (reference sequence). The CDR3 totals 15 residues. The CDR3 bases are TGTGCCAGCTTGGCCCCCACTGATTTGACAGATACGCAGTATTTT. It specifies CASLAPTDLTDTQYF.